The 7 T cell receptor beta chains reported below all come from one sample, sequenced in a study of T-cell memory formation after mild COVID-19. One entry per CDR3 protein, called by TCRdb with MiXCR from the 5' RACE reads. Of hundreds of thousands of distinct CDR3 sequences listed, approximately 25% are singletons. Sequencing was carried out using PBMCs or a T cell subset sorted from them (not recorded which). All receptors derive from an adult woman who had mild COVID-19 (a few samples of this study predate the infection). Cell type and time point are not known.

This clonotype was seen a handful of times. The chain carries TRBV12-3 or TRBV12-4 and TRBJ2-1, with TRBD1 matching over 7 bases. V shed 2 bases, J shed 7 bases, and the junction held 5 bases outside the gene matches. The CDR3 contains 14 residues. CDR3 amino acids: CASSLWGRGNEQFF. CDR3 in DNA: TGTGCCAGCAGTTTATGGGGCAGGGGGAATGAGCAGTTCTTC.

The CDR3 region is CASSLGPRGSEKLFF. Written as DNA, the CDR3 is TGCGCCAGCAGCCTAGGGCCCCGAGGAAGCGAAAAACTGTTTTTT. The chain uses TRBV4-1 and TRBJ1-4; no definite D call. The CDR3 covers 15 residues. The ends were cut back, 4 bases at V and 8 bases at J, with 17 bases in the middle. Germline lookup yields CDR1 MGHRA and CDR2 YSYEKL.

This clonotype was detected only a few times. J is TRBJ2-1 and V is TRBV4-1, with TRBD2 matching 13 bases. Trimming took 4 bases from V and 8 from J; bases not matched to a gene: 11. The CDR3 has 17 amino acids. Germline V CDR1 and CDR2: MGHRA, YSYEKL. The CDR3 sequence is CASSLFPGTSGVDEQFF. CDR3 nucleotide sequence: TGCGCCAGCAGCCTGTTTCCCGGGACTAGCGGGGTCGATGAGCAGTTCTTC.

This sequence joins TRBV5-1 and TRBJ1-4, with 7 bases aligning to TRBD1. Trimming cost V 3 bases and J 8 bases; bases outside gene matches: 7. The CDR3 is 14 amino acids. In germline, CDR1 is SGHRS, CDR2 YFSETQ. The CDR3, as DNA: TGCGCCAGCAGCTCGACAGGGATCAGGGAAAAACTGTTTTTT. Its translation is CASSSTGIREKLFF. The variable domain in full, completed from reference TRBV5-1 and TRBJ1-4, reads KAGVTQTPRYLIKTRGQQVTLSCSPISGHRSVSWYQQTPGQGLQFLFEYFSETQRNKGNFPGRFSGRQFSNSRSEMNVSTLELGDSALYLCASSSTGIREKLFFGSGTQLSVL.

This clonotype was counted many times. V and J are TRBV19 and TRBJ2-1; the D is unclear. The CDR3 contains 16 residues. Germline CDR1 is LNHDA and CDR2 is SQIVND (reference sequence). V lost 0 bases and J lost 0, with 9 bases in between. CDR3 amino acids: CASSIEKSSSYNEQFF. CDR3 bases: TGTGCCAGTAGTATAGAGAAGTCCAGCTCCTACAATGAGCAGTTCTTC.

In this sample, this clonotype turned up a few times. The chain couples TRBV10-3 to TRBJ2-4, with D perhaps matching TRBD1 or TRBD2 (5 bases each). Germline V gene data show CDR1 as ENHRY and CDR2 as SYGVKD. The CDR3 covers 13 residues. V was pared by 2 bases and J by 4 bases, with 6 bases between. CDR3 sequence (DNA): TGTGCCATCAGTGAGGGGGGAAAAAACATTCAGTACTTC. Its protein product is CAISEGGKNIQYF.

V gene TRBV5-1 combines with J gene TRBJ2-5, with D perhaps TRBD2 (5 bases). Germline loops: CDR1 SGHRS, CDR2 YFSETQ. V was shortened by 4 bases and J by 5 bases, with 15 bases between the two germline ends. The CDR3 loop spans 14 amino acids. CDR3 nucleotide sequence: TGCGCCAGCAGCATGGAGGCGGGCTTCGAGACCCAGTACTTC. It codes for CASSMEAGFETQYF.